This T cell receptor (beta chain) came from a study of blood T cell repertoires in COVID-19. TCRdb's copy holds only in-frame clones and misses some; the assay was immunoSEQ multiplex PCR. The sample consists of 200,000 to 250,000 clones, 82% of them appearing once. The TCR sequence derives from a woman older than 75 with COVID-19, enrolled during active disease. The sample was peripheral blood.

In DNA, the CDR3 is TGTGCCAGCAGCGTAGACTACGCCAATGAGCAGTTCTTC. Protein product: CASSVDYANEQFF. The rearrangement uses TRBV9 and TRBJ2-1; D unclear. The length of the CDR3 is 13 residues. Trimming stripped 0 bases from V and 6 bases from J, with 7 bases between. CDR1 SGDLS and CDR2 YYNGEE come from the germline V gene.